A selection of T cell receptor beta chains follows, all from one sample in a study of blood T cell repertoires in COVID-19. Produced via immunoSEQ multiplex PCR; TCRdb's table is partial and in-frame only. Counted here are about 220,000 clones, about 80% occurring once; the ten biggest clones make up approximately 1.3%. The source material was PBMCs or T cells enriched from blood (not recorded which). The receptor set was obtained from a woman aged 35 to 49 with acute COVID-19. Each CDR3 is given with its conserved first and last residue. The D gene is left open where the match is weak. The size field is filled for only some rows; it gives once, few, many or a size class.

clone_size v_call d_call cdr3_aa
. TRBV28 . CASSLLQASNEKLFF
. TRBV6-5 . CASPLYNEQFF
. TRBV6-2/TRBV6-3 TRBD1 CASSGQGWETQYF
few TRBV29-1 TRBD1 CSGTTGAVGNEQFF
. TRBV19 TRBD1 CASSIPGGAGAYSNQPQHF
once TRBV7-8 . CASSAGDNRADTQYF
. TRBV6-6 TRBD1 CASRQGATNEKLFF
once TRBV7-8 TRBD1 CASSLVGQGPKTGELFF
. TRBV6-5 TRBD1 CASSLGQGLNYGYTF
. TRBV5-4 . CASSPTVKNTEAFF
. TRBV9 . CASSEIGDSGNTIYF
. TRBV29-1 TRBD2 CSVCVLAGLNEQFF
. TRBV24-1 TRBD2 CATSENDIAGGLYNEQFF
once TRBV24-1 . CATSDLGGGLEQFF
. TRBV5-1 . CASSFLTGSSYEQYF
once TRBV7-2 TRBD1 CASSLRDRSSFYGYTF
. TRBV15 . CATSRAGNTEAFF
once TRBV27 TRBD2 CASRVGGDYEQYF